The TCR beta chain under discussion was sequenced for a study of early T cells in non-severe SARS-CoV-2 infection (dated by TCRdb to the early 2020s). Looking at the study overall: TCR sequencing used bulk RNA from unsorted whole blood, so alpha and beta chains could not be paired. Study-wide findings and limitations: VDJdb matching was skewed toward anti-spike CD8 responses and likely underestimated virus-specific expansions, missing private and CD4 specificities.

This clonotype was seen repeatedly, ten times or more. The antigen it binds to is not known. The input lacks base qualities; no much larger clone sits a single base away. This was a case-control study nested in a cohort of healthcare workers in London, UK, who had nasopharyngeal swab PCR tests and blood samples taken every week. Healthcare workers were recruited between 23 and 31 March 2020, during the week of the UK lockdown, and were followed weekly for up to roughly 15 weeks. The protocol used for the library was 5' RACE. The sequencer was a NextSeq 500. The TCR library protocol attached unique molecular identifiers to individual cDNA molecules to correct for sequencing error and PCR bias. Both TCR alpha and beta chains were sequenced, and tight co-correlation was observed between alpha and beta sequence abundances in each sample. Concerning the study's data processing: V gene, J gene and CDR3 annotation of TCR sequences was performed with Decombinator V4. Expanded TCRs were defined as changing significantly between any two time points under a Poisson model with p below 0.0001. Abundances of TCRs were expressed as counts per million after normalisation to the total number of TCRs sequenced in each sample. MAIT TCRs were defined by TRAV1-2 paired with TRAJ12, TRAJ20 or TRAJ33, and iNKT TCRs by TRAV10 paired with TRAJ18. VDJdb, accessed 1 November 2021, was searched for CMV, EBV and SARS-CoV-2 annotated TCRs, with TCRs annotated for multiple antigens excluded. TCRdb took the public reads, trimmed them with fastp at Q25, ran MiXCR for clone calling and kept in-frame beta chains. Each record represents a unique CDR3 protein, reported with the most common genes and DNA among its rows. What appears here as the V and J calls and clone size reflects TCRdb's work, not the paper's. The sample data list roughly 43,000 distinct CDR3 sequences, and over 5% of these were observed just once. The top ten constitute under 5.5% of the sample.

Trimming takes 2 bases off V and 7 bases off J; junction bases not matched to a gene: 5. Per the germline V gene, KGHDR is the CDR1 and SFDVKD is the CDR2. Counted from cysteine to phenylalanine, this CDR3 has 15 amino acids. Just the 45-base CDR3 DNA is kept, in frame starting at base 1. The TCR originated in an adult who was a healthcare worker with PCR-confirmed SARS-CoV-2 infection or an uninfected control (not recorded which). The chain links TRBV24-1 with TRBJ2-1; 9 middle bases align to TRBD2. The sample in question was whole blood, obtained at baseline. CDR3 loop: CATSDSGLAWNEQFF. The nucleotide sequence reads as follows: TGTGCCACCAGTGATTCAGGACTAGCGTGGAATGAGCAGTTCTTC.